The 3 T cell receptor beta chains presented below share a single source sample, sequenced in a study of cytomegalovirus exposure and HLA in healthy donors. Use of 60 Vbeta and 13 Jbeta primers characterized the PCR. Method: immunoSEQ multiplex PCR; TCRdb's copy keeps in-frame clones and lacks some. This table has fewer than 350,000 clones, roughly 90% appearing once. Sequenced sample: PBMCs. These receptor sequences come from a woman in her late teens or twenties in good health and CMV-seronegative.

The chain uses TRBV27 and TRBJ2-7, with 7 bases lining up with TRBD2. The V and J ends lost 8 bases and 2 bases, in that order; junction bases with no gene match: 6. From germline, CDR1 is MNHEY and CDR2 SMNVEV (reference sequence). The CDR3 is made up of 13 amino acids. CDR3 nucleotides: TGTGCCAGCGGGGGGGTACGGACCTACGAGCAGTACTTC. It encodes CASGGVRTYEQYF.

The chain uses TRBV9 and TRBJ2-1; TRBD2 might be the D (6 bases). V was shortened by 0 bases and J by 14 bases, with 12 bases between the two germline ends. Germline CDR1 and CDR2: SGDLS and YYNGEE. There are 12 residues in the CDR3. The CDR3 sequence is CASSVEGGVEFF. The CDR3 DNA reads as TGTGCCAGCAGCGTAGAAGGCGGGGTGGAGTTCTTC.

This rearrangement joins TRBV13 to TRBJ2-1; 9 bases map to TRBD1. The CDR3 totals 14 residues. Germline trimming cut 5 bases from V and 4 bases from J; bases unmatched to any gene: 3. CDR1 is PRHDT and CDR2 is FYEKMQ in the germline V gene (reference sequence). CDR3 loop: CASSRTGEYNEQFF. In nucleotides, the CDR3 is TGTGCCAGCAGCCGGACAGGGGAGTACAATGAGCAGTTCTTC. Supplemented by reference TRBV13 and TRBJ2-1, the full variable domain reads AAGVIQSPRHLIKEKRETATLKCYPIPRHDTVYWYQQGPGQDPQFLISFYEKMQSDKGSIPDRFSAQQFSDYHSELNMSSLELGDSALYFCASSRTGEYNEQFFGPGTRLTVL.